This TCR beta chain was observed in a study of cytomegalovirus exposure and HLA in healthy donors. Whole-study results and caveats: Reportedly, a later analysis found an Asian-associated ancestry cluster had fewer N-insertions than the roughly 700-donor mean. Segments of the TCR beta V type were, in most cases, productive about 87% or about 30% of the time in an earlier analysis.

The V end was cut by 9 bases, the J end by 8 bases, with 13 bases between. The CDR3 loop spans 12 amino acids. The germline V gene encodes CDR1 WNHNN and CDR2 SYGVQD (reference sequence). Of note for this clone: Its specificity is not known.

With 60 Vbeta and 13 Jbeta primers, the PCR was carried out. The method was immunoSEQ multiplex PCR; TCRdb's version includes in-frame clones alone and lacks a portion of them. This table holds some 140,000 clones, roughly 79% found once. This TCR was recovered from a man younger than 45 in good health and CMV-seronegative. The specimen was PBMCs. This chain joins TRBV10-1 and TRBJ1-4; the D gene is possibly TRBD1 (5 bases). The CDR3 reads CASTGWAEKLFF. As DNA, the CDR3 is TGCGCCAGTACAGGTTGGGCGGAAAAACTGTTTTTT.